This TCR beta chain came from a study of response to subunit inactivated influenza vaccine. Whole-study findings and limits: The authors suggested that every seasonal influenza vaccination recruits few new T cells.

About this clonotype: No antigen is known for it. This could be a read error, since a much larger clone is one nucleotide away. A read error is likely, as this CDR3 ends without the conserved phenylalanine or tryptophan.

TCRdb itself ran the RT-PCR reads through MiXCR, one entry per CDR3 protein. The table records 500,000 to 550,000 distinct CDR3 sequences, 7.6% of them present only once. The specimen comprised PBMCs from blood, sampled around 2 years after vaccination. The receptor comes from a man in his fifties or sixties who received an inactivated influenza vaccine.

CDR3 amino acids: CASSQFLGKGYEQYI. Here the CDR3 DNA reads TGTGCCAGCAGCCAATTCTTAGGTAAAGGCTACGAGCAGTACATC. V gene TRBV4-2 combines with J gene TRBJ2-7; no clear D gene. CDR1 LGHNA and CDR2 YNFKEQ come from the germline V gene. This CDR3 is built from 15 residues. V lost 2 bases, J lost 3 bases, and 14 bases lay in between.